This entry features one T cell receptor (beta chain) sequence. This sample was included in a study of blood T cell repertoires in COVID-19. Looking at the study overall: Both acute and convalescent COVID-19 samples were obtained from the United States, Italy and Spain.

Profiling relied on immunoSEQ multiplex PCR, and the TCRdb table lists in-frame clones only, not all of them. Here the sample spans 470,000 or so clones, 70% to 90% being singletons. Adults between about 18 and 95 years of age took part from under 25 US areas. Per germline, CDR1 SGHRS and CDR2 YFSETQ. Trimming removed 0 bases at V and 10 bases at J, with 7 bases between. The CDR3 sequence is 11 residues long. J is TRBJ1-2 and V is TRBV5-1; no clear D. The receptor's source is a woman under 30 with acute COVID-19. The sample consisted of PBMCs or T cells enriched from blood (not recorded which). This CDR3 reads CASSLAGVYTF. The CDR3 nucleotides read TGCGCCAGCAGCTTGGCTGGAGTCTACACCTTC.